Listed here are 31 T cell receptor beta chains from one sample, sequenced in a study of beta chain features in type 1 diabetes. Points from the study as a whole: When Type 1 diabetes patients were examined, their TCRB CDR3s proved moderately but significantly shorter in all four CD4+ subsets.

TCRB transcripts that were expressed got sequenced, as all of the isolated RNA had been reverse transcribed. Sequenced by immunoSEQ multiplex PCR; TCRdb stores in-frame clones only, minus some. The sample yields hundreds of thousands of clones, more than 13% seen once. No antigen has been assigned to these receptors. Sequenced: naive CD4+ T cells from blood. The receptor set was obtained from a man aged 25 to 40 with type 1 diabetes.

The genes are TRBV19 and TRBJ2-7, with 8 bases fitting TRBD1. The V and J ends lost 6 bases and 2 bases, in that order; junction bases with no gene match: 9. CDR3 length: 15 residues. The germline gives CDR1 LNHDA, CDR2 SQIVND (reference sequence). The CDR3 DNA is TGTGCCAGTAGATCGACAGGGGCTGCCCCCTACGAGCAGTACTTC. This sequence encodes CASRSTGAAPYEQYF.

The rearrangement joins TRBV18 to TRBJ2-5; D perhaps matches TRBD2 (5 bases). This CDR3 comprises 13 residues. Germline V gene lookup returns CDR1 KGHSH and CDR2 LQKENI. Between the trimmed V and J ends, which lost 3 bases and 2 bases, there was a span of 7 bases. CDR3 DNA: TGTGCCAGCTCACCCGGGAATCAAGAGACCCAGTACTTC. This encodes CASSPGNQETQYF.

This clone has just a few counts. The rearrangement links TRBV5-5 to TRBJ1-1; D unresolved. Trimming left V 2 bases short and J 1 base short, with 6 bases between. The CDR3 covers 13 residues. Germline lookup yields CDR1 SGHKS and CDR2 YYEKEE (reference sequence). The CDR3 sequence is CASSFTGNTEAFF. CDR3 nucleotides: TGTGCCAGCAGCTTCACGGGGAACACTGAAGCTTTCTTT.

For the CDR3, the DNA is TGTGCCAGCGGAAAAAATAGGGGAGGTAACACTGAAGCTTTCTTT. Translating it yields CASGKNRGGNTEAFF. J is TRBJ1-1 and V is TRBV28; the D gene is possibly TRBD1 (5 bases). This CDR3 has 15 residues. Trimming removed 8 bases from V and 2 bases from J, with 18 bases in between. CDR1 is MDHEN and CDR2 is SYDVKM in the germline V gene.

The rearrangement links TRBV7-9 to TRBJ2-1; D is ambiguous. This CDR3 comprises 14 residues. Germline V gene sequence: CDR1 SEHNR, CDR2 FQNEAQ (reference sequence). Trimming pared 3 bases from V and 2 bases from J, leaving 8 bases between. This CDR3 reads CASSFSGAYNEQFF. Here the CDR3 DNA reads TGTGCCAGCAGCTTCTCCGGAGCCTACAATGAGCAGTTCTTC.

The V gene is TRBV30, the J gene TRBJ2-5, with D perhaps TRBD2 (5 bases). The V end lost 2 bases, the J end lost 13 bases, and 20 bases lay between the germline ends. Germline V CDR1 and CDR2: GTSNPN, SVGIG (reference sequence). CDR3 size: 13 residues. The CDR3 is CAWSQRGTTPLYF. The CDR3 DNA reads TGTGCCTGGAGTCAACGGGGAACTACACCACTGTACTTC.

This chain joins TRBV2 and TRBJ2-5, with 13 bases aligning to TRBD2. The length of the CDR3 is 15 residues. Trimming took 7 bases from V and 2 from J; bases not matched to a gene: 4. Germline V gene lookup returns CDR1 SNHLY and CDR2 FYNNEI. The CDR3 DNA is TGTGCCAGCACTATGGGACTAGCGGGACAAGAGACCCAGTACTTC. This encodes CASTMGLAGQETQYF.

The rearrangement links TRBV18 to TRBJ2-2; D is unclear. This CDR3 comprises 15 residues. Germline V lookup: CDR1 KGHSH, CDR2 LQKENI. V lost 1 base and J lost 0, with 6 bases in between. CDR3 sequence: CASSPLTANTGELFF. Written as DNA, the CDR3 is TGTGCCAGCTCACCACTAACAGCGAACACCGGGGAGCTGTTTTTT.

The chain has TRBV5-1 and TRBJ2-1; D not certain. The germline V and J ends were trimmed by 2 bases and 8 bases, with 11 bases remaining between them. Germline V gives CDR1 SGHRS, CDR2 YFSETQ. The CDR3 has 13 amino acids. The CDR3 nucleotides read TGCGCCAGCAGCTTTTCAACTCTCTATGAGCAGTTCTTC. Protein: CASSFSTLYEQFF.

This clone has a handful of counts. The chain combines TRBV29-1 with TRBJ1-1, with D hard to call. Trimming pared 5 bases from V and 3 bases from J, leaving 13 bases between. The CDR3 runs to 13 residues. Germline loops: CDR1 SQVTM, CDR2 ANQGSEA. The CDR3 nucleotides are TGCAGCGTTCGAGGGCGCGGGGACACTGAAGCTTTCTTT. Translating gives CSVRGRGDTEAFF. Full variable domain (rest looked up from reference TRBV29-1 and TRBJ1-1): SAVISQKPSRDICQRGTSLTIQCQVDSQVTMMFWYRQQPGQSLTLIATANQGSEATYESGFVIDKFPISRPNLTFSTLTVSNMSPEDSSIYLCSVRGRGDTEAFFGQGTRLTVV.

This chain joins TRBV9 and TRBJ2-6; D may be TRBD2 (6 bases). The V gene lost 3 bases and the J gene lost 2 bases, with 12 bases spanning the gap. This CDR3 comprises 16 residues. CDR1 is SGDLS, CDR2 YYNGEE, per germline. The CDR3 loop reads CASSASGGPGANVLTF. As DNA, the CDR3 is TGTGCCAGCAGCGCATCCGGGGGACCTGGGGCCAACGTCCTGACTTTC.

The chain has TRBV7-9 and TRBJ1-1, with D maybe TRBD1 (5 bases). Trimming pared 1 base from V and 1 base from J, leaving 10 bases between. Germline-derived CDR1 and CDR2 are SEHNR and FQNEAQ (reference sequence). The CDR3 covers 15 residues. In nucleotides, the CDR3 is TGTGCCAGCAGCTTAGGCGTCGGGGGGAACACTGAAGCTTTCTTT. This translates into CASSLGVGGNTEAFF. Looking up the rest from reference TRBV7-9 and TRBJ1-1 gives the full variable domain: DTGVSQNPRHKITKRGQNVTFRCDPISEHNRLYWYRQTLGQGPEFLTYFQNEAQLEKSRLLSDRFSAERPKGSFSTLEIQRTEQGDSAMYLCASSLGVGGNTEAFFGQGTRLTVV.

This chain's CDR3 is CASSLPPGPRQDEQYF. In DNA, the CDR3 is TGTGCCAGCAGTTTGCCCCCGGGACCGAGACAGGACGAGCAGTACTTC. The J gene is TRBJ2-7, the V gene TRBV28, with TRBD1 as a possible D gene (6 bases). The CDR3 has 16 amino acids. Trimming removed 3 bases from V and 5 bases from J, with 20 bases in between. Germline assignment: CDR1 MDHEN and CDR2 SYDVKM.

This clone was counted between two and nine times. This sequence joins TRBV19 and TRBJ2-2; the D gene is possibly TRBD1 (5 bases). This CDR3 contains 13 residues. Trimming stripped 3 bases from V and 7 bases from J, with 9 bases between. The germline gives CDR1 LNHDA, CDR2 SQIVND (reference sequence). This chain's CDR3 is CASSIQQGGELFF. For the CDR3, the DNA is TGTGCCAGTAGTATCCAGCAGGGCGGGGAGCTGTTTTTT.

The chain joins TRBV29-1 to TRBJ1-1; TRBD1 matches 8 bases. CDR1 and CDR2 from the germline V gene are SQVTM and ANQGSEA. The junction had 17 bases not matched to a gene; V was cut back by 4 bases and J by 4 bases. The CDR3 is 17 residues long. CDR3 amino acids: CSVVRFKKRTGPTEAFF. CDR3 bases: TGCAGCGTTGTGCGTTTTAAAAAACGGACAGGGCCCACTGAAGCTTTCTTT.

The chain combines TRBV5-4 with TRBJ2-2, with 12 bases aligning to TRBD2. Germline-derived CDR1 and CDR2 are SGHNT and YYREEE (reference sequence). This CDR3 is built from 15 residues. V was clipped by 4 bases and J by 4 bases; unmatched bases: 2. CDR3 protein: CASSGLAGTTGELFF. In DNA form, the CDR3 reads TGTGCCAGCAGCGGACTAGCGGGAACCACCGGGGAGCTGTTTTTT. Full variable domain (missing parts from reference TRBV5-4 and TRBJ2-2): ETGVTQSPTHLIKTRGQQVTLRCSSQSGHNTVSWYQQALGQGPQFIFQYYREEENGRGNFPPRFSGLQFPNYSSELNVNALELDDSALYLCASSGLAGTTGELFFGEGSRLTVL.

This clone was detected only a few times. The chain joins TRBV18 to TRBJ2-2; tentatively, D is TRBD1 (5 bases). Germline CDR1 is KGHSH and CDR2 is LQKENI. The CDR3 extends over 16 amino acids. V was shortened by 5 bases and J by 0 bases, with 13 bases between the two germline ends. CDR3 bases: TGTGCCAGCTCAACCGGACACATAACGAACACCGGGGAGCTGTTTTTT. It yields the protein CASSTGHITNTGELFF. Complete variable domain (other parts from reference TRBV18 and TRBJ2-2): NAGVMQNPRHLVRRRGQEARLRCSPMKGHSHVYWYRQLPEEGLKFMVYLQKENIIDESGMPKERFSAEFPKEGPSILRIQQVVRGDSAAYFCASSTGHITNTGELFFGEGSRLTVL.

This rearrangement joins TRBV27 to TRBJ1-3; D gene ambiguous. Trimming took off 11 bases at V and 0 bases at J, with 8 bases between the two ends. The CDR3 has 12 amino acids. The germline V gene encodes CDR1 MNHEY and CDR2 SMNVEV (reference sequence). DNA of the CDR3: TGTGCCTCCAGGAACTCTGGAAACACCATATATTTT. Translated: CASRNSGNTIYF.

The CDR3 DNA follows: TGTGCCAGTCAGTCTCCCGGGGAGACCCAGTACTTC. Protein sequence: CASQSPGETQYF. The genes are TRBV19 and TRBJ2-5; D uncertain. Germline loops: CDR1 LNHDA, CDR2 SQIVND (reference sequence). V was pared by 8 bases and J by 5 bases, with 12 bases between. This CDR3 is built from 12 residues.

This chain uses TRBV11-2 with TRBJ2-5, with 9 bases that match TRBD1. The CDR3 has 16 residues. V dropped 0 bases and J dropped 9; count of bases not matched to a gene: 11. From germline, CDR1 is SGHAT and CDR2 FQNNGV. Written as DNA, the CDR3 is TGTGCCAGCAGCTTAGATCCGAAACCGGGACAGGGTTCCCAGTACTTC. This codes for CASSLDPKPGQGSQYF.

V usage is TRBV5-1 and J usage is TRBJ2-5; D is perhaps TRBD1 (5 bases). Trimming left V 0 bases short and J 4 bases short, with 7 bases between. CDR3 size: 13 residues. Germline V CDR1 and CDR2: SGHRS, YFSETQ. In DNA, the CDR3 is TGCGCCAGCAGCTTGGTTGGGGCAGAGACCCAGTACTTC. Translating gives CASSLVGAETQYF.

The chain's CDR3 is CASSHDRNNQPQHF. The CDR3 DNA follows: TGCGCCAGCAGCCACGACAGGAACAATCAGCCCCAGCATTTT. This chain uses TRBV4-3 with TRBJ1-5; D is perhaps TRBD1 (6 bases). Deletions cut 3 bases from V and 3 bases from J, with 9 bases between. This CDR3 spans 14 amino acids. Germline-derived CDR1 and CDR2 are LGHNA and YSLEER.

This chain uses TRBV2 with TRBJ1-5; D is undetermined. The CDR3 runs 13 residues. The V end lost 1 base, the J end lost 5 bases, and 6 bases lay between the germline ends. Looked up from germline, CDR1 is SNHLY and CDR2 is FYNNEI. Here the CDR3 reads CASSEVEDQPQHF. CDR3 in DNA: TGTGCCAGCAGTGAAGTGGAGGATCAGCCCCAGCATTTT.

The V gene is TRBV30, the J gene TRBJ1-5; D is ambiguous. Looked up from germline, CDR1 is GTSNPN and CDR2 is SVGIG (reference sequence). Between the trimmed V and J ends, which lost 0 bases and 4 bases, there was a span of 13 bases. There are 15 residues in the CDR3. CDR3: CAWSVYGSQNQPQHF. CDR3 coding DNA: TGTGCCTGGAGTGTATACGGGAGCCAAAATCAGCCCCAGCATTTT.

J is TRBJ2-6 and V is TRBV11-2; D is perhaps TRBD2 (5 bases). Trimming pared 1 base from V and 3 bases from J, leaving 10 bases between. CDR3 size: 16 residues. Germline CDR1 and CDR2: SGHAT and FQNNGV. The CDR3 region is CASSLGPGDGANVLTF. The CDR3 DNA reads TGTGCCAGCAGCTTAGGGCCCGGGGATGGGGCCAACGTCCTGACTTTC.

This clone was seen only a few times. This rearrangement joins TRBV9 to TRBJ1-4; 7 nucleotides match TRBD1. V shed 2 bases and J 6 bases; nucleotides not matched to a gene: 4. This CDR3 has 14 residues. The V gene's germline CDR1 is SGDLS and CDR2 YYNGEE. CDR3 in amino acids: CASSVRQGDEKLFF. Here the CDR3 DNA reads TGTGCCAGCAGCGTCCGACAGGGTGATGAAAAACTGTTTTTT. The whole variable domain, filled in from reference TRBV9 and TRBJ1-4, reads DSGVTQTPKHLITATGQRVTLRCSPRSGDLSVYWYQQSLDQGLQFLIQYYNGEERAKGNILERFSAQQFPDLHSELNLSSLELGDSALYFCASSVRQGDEKLFFGSGTQLSVL.

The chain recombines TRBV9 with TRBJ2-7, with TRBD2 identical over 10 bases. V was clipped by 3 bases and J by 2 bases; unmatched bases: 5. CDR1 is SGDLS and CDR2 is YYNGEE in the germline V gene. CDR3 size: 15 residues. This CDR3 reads CASSAGLAATYEQYF. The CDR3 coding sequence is TGTGCCAGCAGCGCCGGACTAGCGGCGACCTACGAGCAGTACTTC.

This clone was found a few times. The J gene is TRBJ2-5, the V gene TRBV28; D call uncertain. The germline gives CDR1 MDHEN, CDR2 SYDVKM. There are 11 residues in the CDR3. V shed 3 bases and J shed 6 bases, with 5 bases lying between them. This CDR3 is CASSFVKTQYF. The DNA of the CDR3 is TGTGCCAGCAGTTTTGTTAAGACCCAGTACTTC.

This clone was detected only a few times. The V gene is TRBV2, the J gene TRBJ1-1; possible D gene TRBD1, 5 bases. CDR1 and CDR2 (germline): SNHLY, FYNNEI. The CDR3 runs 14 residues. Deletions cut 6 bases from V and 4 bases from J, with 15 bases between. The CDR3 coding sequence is TGTGCCAGCAGCCCCGAGGCCGGGGGCACTGAAGCTTTCTTT. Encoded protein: CASSPEAGGTEAFF.

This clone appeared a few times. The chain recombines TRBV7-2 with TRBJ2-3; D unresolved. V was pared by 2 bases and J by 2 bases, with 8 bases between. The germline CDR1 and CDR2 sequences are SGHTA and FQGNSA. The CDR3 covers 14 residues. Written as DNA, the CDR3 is TGTGCCAGCAGCTTAATGGAGAACACAGATACGCAGTATTTT. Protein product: CASSLMENTDTQYF.

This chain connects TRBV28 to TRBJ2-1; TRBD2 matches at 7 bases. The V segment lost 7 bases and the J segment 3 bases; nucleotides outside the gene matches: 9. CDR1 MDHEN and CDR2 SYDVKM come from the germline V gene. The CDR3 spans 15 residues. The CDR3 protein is CASKNGGSVYNEQFF. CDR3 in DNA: TGTGCCAGCAAGAACGGCGGGAGTGTCTACAATGAGCAGTTCTTC.